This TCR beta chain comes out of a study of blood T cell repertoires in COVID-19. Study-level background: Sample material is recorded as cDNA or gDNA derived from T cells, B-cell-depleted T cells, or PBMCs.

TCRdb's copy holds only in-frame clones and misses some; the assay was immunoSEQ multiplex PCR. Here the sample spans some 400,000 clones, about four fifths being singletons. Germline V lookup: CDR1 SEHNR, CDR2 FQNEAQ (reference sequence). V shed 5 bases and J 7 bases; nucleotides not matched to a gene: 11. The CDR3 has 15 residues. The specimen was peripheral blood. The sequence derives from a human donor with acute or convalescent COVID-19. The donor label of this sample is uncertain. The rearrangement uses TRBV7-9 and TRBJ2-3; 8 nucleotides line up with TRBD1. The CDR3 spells CASSATSRDRHTQYF. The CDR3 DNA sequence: TGTGCCAGCAGCGCGACCTCCCGGGACAGGCATACGCAGTATTTT.